This entry is about one T cell receptor (beta chain). The sample originates from a study of blood T cell repertoires in COVID-19. For the study at large: Spain, Italy and the United States supplied samples that represented acute and convalescent COVID-19. PBMCs, B-cell-depleted T cells, or T cells provided the cDNA or gDNA that made up the material.

Per germline, CDR1 LNHDA and CDR2 SQIVND (reference sequence). CDR3 length equals 16 residues. The V gene lost 5 bases and the J gene lost 2 bases, with 16 bases spanning the gap. Original analysis: By means of reference gene primer amplification, nucleated cell counts were estimated. Sequencing used immunoSEQ multiplex PCR; TCRdb keeps in-frame clones, though not all of them. For V, J and clone size, that table is used; D and trimming come from the DNA. This table holds about 89,000 clones, roughly 80% found once. Sequenced: peripheral blood. The chain has TRBV19 and TRBJ1-5; D perhaps matches TRBD1 (6 bases). This clonotype was obtained from a human donor in a cohort sampled during active COVID-19. In nucleotides, the CDR3 is TGTGCCAGTAGTTGGGGGGCGGGGGTTGGCAATCAGCCCCAGCATTTT. Protein: CASSWGAGVGNQPQHF. Variable domain in full (rest from reference TRBV19 and TRBJ1-5): DGGITQSPKYLFRKEGQNVTLSCEQNLNHDAMYWYRQDPGQGLRLIYYSQIVNDFQKGDIAEGYSVSREKKESFPLTVTSAQKNPTAFYLCASSWGAGVGNQPQHFGDGTRLSIL.